A selection of T cell receptor beta chains follows, all from one sample in a study of cytomegalovirus exposure and HLA in healthy donors. The data were produced by immunoSEQ multiplex PCR, yet TCRdb's version contains in-frame clones alone and is incomplete. This repertoire shows about 160,000 clones, 70% to 90% found once; its top ten account for 2% to 2.5%. The sample consisted of PBMCs. These TCRs come from a woman under 30 in good health and CMV-seronegative. Each CDR3 is given with its conserved first and last residue. The order of the fields is V gene, clone size, D gene, J gene, CDR3 DNA, CDR3 protein. A D gene is named only where the DNA matches it firmly. Expanded clones get a size class; other rows say once, few or many, or leave the size out.

V gene: TRBV6-5
clone size: NA
D gene: TRBD1
J gene: TRBJ1-1
CDR3 DNA: TGTGCCAGCAGTCGGACAGGGGGCTTTGGCACTGAAGCTTTCTTT
CDR3 protein: CASSRTGGFGTEAFF

V gene: TRBV5-1
clone size: NA
D gene: NA
J gene: TRBJ1-2
CDR3 DNA: TGCGCCAGCAGCTTCAACAGGGTTGGAGCGGAAAGTGGCTACACCTTC
CDR3 protein: CASSFNRVGAESGYTF

V gene: TRBV5-4
clone size: NA
D gene: TRBD1
J gene: TRBJ2-2
CDR3 DNA: TGTGCCAGCAGCTATATCCGGGACAGGGGGTCCGGGGAGCTGTTTTTT
CDR3 protein: CASSYIRDRGSGELFF

V gene: TRBV19
clone size: NA
D gene: NA
J gene: TRBJ1-5
CDR3 DNA: TGTGCCAGTAGTATTATTGGGCGGGGAAGCCAGCCCCAGCATTTT
CDR3 protein: CASSIIGRGSQPQHF

V gene: TRBV30
clone size: NA
D gene: NA
J gene: TRBJ1-1
CDR3 DNA: TGTGCCTGGAGTAAAGGGGTCGGACCCTACACTGAAGCTTTCTTT
CDR3 protein: CAWSKGVGPYTEAFF

V gene: TRBV2
clone size: NA
D gene: TRBD1
J gene: TRBJ2-4
CDR3 DNA: TGTGCCAGCAGTGGCGGGACAGGGCAAAACATTCAGTACTTC
CDR3 protein: CASSGGTGQNIQYF

V gene: TRBV27
clone size: once
D gene: TRBD1
J gene: TRBJ1-3
CDR3 DNA: TGTGCCAGCAGTCAGAATAGGGAGACAGGGGTCTCTGGAAACACCATATATTTT
CDR3 protein: CASSQNRETGVSGNTIYF

V gene: TRBV10-3
clone size: NA
D gene: TRBD1
J gene: TRBJ2-1
CDR3 DNA: TGTGCCATCAGTGAGCCGGGACAGGGGATGCTCAATGAGCAGTTCTTC
CDR3 protein: CAISEPGQGMLNEQFF

V gene: TRBV19
clone size: NA
D gene: TRBD1
J gene: TRBJ2-7
CDR3 DNA: TGTGCCAGTAGTCTGAGGGACAGGCCCCACGAGCAGTACTTC
CDR3 protein: CASSLRDRPHEQYF

V gene: TRBV9
clone size: NA
D gene: NA
J gene: TRBJ2-3
CDR3 DNA: TGTGCCAGCAGCGCACGAAGCATGTCAGATACGCAGTATTTT
CDR3 protein: CASSARSMSDTQYF

V gene: TRBV7-9
clone size: NA
D gene: TRBD2
J gene: TRBJ2-7
CDR3 DNA: TGTGCCAGCAGCCCGAGGGGACTAGCGGGAGGATCCTTCAACGAGCAGTACTTC
CDR3 protein: CASSPRGLAGGSFNEQYF

V gene: TRBV18
clone size: NA
D gene: TRBD1
J gene: TRBJ1-2
CDR3 DNA: TGTGCCAGCTCGCCGACAGGGAACTATGGCTACACCTTC
CDR3 protein: CASSPTGNYGYTF

V gene: TRBV5-1
clone size: NA
D gene: TRBD1
J gene: TRBJ2-7
CDR3 DNA: TGCGCCAGCAGCCCCGACAGGGCCTACGAGCAGTACTTC
CDR3 protein: CASSPDRAYEQYF

V gene: TRBV9
clone size: NA
D gene: NA
J gene: TRBJ2-6
CDR3 DNA: TGTGCCAGCAGCACCAGGGTTTCTGGGGCCAACGTCCTGACTTTC
CDR3 protein: CASSTRVSGANVLTF

V gene: TRBV10-2
clone size: NA
D gene: TRBD2
J gene: TRBJ2-7
CDR3 DNA: TGCGCCAGCACGGGCAGCGGGACTAGCTCCTACGAGCAGTACTTC
CDR3 protein: CASTGSGTSSYEQYF

V gene: TRBV5-5
clone size: NA
D gene: TRBD1
J gene: TRBJ2-7
CDR3 DNA: TGTGCCAGCAGCTCAGCCTTACAGGGGGCAGACGAGCAGTACTTC
CDR3 protein: CASSSALQGADEQYF

V gene: TRBV7-8
clone size: NA
D gene: NA
J gene: TRBJ1-5
CDR3 DNA: TGTGCCAGCAGCTTAGGCGTGAGGACAGTGCCCCTAAGCAATCAGCCCCAGCATTTT
CDR3 protein: CASSLGVRTVPLSNQPQHF

V gene: TRBV7-2
clone size: NA
D gene: NA
J gene: TRBJ1-1
CDR3 DNA: TGTGCCAGCAGCTTACCGACACAACCTCCCACTGAAGCTTTCTTT
CDR3 protein: CASSLPTQPPTEAFF

V gene: TRBV5-4
clone size: NA
D gene: TRBD2
J gene: TRBJ2-3
CDR3 DNA: TGTGCCAGCAGCTTTACTAGCGGGAGGGATGATACGCAGTATTTT
CDR3 protein: CASSFTSGRDDTQYF

V gene: TRBV18
clone size: NA
D gene: NA
J gene: TRBJ2-5
CDR3 DNA: TGTGCCAGCTCGGCCCAAGAGACCCAGTACTTC
CDR3 protein: CASSAQETQYF

V gene: TRBV19
clone size: NA
D gene: NA
J gene: TRBJ1-2
CDR3 DNA: TGTGCCAGTAGGGATAGGACAGCCAACTATGGCTACACCTTC
CDR3 protein: CASRDRTANYGYTF

V gene: TRBV9
clone size: NA
D gene: NA
J gene: TRBJ2-5
CDR3 DNA: TGTGCCAGCAGCGTAGGAGGGGGAGGGGAGACCCAGTACTTC
CDR3 protein: CASSVGGGGETQYF

V gene: TRBV27
clone size: NA
D gene: NA
J gene: TRBJ1-1
CDR3 DNA: TGTGCCAGCAGTTTTGGGTTGGGCAGGGTCGGTGGCACTGAAGCTTTCTTT
CDR3 protein: CASSFGLGRVGGTEAFF

V gene: TRBV2
clone size: NA
D gene: NA
J gene: TRBJ1-4
CDR3 DNA: TGTGCCAGCAGTGATCGGGGGGGATCCGAAAAACTGTTTTTT
CDR3 protein: CASSDRGGSEKLFF

V gene: TRBV10-3
clone size: NA
D gene: NA
J gene: TRBJ2-7
CDR3 DNA: TGTGCCATCAATCAGCGAGATCAAGACGAGCAGTACTTC
CDR3 protein: CAINQRDQDEQYF

V gene: TRBV19
clone size: NA
D gene: NA
J gene: TRBJ1-2
CDR3 DNA: TGTGCCAGTAGTATAGAAACGCAGGGAAGCTATGGCTACACCTTC
CDR3 protein: CASSIETQGSYGYTF

V gene: TRBV4-2
clone size: once
D gene: TRBD2
J gene: TRBJ2-5
CDR3 DNA: TGTGCCAGCAGCCAGGGATTCCAACTAGCGGGGCAAGAGACCCAGTACTTC
CDR3 protein: CASSQGFQLAGQETQYF

V gene: TRBV5-1
clone size: NA
D gene: TRBD1
J gene: TRBJ2-7
CDR3 DNA: TGCGCCAGCAGCTTGGGGCAGGGGGCTTCCTACGAGCAGTACTTC
CDR3 protein: CASSLGQGASYEQYF

V gene: TRBV6-1
clone size: NA
D gene: TRBD1
J gene: TRBJ1-2
CDR3 DNA: TGTGCCAGCAGCAGGACAGGGAAAGTGAACTATGGCTACACCTTC
CDR3 protein: CASSRTGKVNYGYTF

V gene: TRBV9
clone size: NA
D gene: NA
J gene: TRBJ1-1
CDR3 DNA: TGTGCCAGCAGCGTAGATGGAGCCAGCTACACTGAAGCTTTCTTT
CDR3 protein: CASSVDGASYTEAFF

V gene: TRBV5-1
clone size: many
D gene: NA
J gene: TRBJ2-7
CDR3 DNA: TGCGCCAGCAGCTTTTTGCAGGGGAGATACGAGCAGTACTTC
CDR3 protein: CASSFLQGRYEQYF

V gene: TRBV9
clone size: few
D gene: TRBD1
J gene: TRBJ1-4
CDR3 DNA: TGTGCCAGCAGCGTGGGACAGGCCATTGAAAAACTGTTTTTT
CDR3 protein: CASSVGQAIEKLFF

V gene: TRBV18
clone size: NA
D gene: TRBD1
J gene: TRBJ2-7
CDR3 DNA: TGTGCCAGCTCTCTTCCGGGACAGGTCTACGAGCAGTACTTC
CDR3 protein: CASSLPGQVYEQYF

V gene: TRBV7-9
clone size: NA
D gene: NA
J gene: TRBJ1-2
CDR3 DNA: TGTGCCAGCAGCTTAGGAGTGGGAGCCTCCGAGTCTGGCTACACCTTC
CDR3 protein: CASSLGVGASESGYTF

V gene: TRBV4-1
clone size: NA
D gene: NA
J gene: TRBJ1-2
CDR3 DNA: TGCGCCAGCAGCCCCTCCCGGGAGCGGGGCTACACCTTC
CDR3 protein: CASSPSRERGYTF

V gene: TRBV11-2
clone size: NA
D gene: NA
J gene: TRBJ1-3
CDR3 DNA: TGTGCCAGCAGCTTAGAAGGGGGATCTGGAAACACCATATATTTT
CDR3 protein: CASSLEGGSGNTIYF

V gene: TRBV6-6
clone size: NA
D gene: NA
J gene: TRBJ1-1
CDR3 DNA: TGTGCCAGCAGTTACGTGGGGAGCACTGAAGCTTTCTTT
CDR3 protein: CASSYVGSTEAFF

V gene: TRBV5-6
clone size: NA
D gene: TRBD1
J gene: TRBJ2-6
CDR3 DNA: TGTGCCAGCATCTTCCTCCCGGGACAGGAGACGAAAGGGGCCAACGTCCTGACTTTC
CDR3 protein: CASIFLPGQETKGANVLTF

V gene: TRBV4-3
clone size: NA
D gene: NA
J gene: TRBJ2-1
CDR3 DNA: TGCGCCAGCAGCCAAGAGGTTTCCGGGATACGCAATGAGCAGTTCTTC
CDR3 protein: CASSQEVSGIRNEQFF

V gene: TRBV7-9
clone size: NA
D gene: NA
J gene: TRBJ1-6
CDR3 DNA: TGTGCCAGCGGGGGGTCAGAAGGAGATAATTCACCCCTCCACTTT
CDR3 protein: CASGGSEGDNSPLHF

V gene: TRBV5-1
clone size: NA
D gene: TRBD1
J gene: TRBJ1-1
CDR3 DNA: TGCGCCAGCAGCTTGGCCGTACAGGGGGGCAACACTGAAGCTTTCTTT
CDR3 protein: CASSLAVQGGNTEAFF

V gene: TRBV7-9
clone size: NA
D gene: TRBD2
J gene: TRBJ2-2
CDR3 DNA: TGTGCCAGCAGCCCGCCAGCGGGGGGTCACAGGGACACCGGGGAGCTGTTTTTT
CDR3 protein: CASSPPAGGHRDTGELFF

V gene: TRBV4-1
clone size: NA
D gene: TRBD2
J gene: TRBJ2-1
CDR3 DNA: TGCGCCAGCAGCCCGCGGGGGGCGAGGACTCTGACTGAGCAGTTCTTC
CDR3 protein: CASSPRGARTLTEQFF

V gene: TRBV5-5
clone size: NA
D gene: TRBD2
J gene: TRBJ2-1
CDR3 DNA: TGTGCCAGCAGCTTGACTAGCGCAAAACACAATGAGCAGTTCTTC
CDR3 protein: CASSLTSAKHNEQFF

V gene: TRBV10-1
clone size: once
D gene: TRBD1
J gene: TRBJ2-2
CDR3 DNA: TGCGCCAGCAGCGTATCCCAGGGGGCCGGGGAGCTGTTTTTT
CDR3 protein: CASSVSQGAGELFF

V gene: TRBV7-6
clone size: NA
D gene: NA
J gene: TRBJ1-1
CDR3 DNA: TGTGCCAGCAGCTCCTCACGTAGCACTGAAGCTTTCTTT
CDR3 protein: CASSSSRSTEAFF

V gene: TRBV19
clone size: once
D gene: TRBD1
J gene: TRBJ2-7
CDR3 DNA: TGTGCCAGTAGCTACAGGGGAGAAGTGAGATACGAGCAGTACTTC
CDR3 protein: CASSYRGEVRYEQYF

V gene: TRBV19
clone size: NA
D gene: NA
J gene: TRBJ1-5
CDR3 DNA: TGTGCCAGTAGTCCAGAACAGGAGGGCCATAGCAATCAGCCCCAGCATTTT
CDR3 protein: CASSPEQEGHSNQPQHF

V gene: TRBV4-1
clone size: once
D gene: NA
J gene: TRBJ2-1
CDR3 DNA: TGCGCCAGCAGCCAACCTGTCCGGGACTCCAAGGATGAGCAGTTCTTC
CDR3 protein: CASSQPVRDSKDEQFF